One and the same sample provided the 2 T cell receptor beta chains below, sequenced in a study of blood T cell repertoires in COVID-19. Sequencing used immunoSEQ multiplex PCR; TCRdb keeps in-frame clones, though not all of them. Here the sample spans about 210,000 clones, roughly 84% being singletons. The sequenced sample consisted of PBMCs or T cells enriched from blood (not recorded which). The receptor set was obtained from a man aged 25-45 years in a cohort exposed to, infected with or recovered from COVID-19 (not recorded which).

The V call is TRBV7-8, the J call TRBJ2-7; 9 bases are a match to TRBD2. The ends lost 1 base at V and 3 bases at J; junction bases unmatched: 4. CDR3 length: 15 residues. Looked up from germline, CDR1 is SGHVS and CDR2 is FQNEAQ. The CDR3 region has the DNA TGTGCCAGCAGCTTAGAGGTACTAGCGGGCTACGAGCAGTACTTC. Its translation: CASSLEVLAGYEQYF.

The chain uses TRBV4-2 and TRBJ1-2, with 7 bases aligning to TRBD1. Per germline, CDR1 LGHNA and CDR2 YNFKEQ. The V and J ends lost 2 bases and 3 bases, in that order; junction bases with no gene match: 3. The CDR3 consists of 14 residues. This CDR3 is CASSQRTGHYGYTF. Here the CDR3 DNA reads TGTGCCAGCAGCCAACGGACAGGTCACTATGGCTACACCTTC.